This T cell receptor beta chain is drawn from a study of T cell repertoires in cytomegalovirus infection. Across the whole study: HLA-C-restricted CMV epitopes, recently identified, and well-studied HLA-B-restricted ones were used by the study. Matching HLA type and CMV infection were both indicated by public TCR beta signatures. Notes on the study in general: Public TCR beta family frequency separated CMV-and-HLA carriers, including in an independent cohort. The ex vivo response showed dominance by HLA-C-restricted CMV-specific TCR beta clonotypes.

TCRdb ran MiXCR on the reads and lists one entry per CDR3 protein. The table has some 940,000 distinct CDR3 sequences, approximately 32% seen once; the top ten hold 13%. This CDR3 has 14 residues. In germline, CDR1 is MNHEY, CDR2 SMNVEV (reference sequence). Trimming took 4 bases from V and 2 from J, leaving 11 bases between them. A word on this clonotype: Antigen specificity is unknown. The conserved final phenylalanine or tryptophan is absent from the CDR3, which likely points to a read error.

The sample here was cultured CD8+ T cells from PBMCs, taken from culture after CMV antigen stimulation. V and J are TRBV27 and TRBJ2-5, with D perhaps matching TRBD1 (5 bases). This TCR came from a human donor in good health (CMV status not recorded). Some clones in this sample may be carry-over from other donors' samples. CDR3 in amino acids: CASSSGHIQETQYL. CDR3 bases: TGTGCCAGCAGTTCTGGACACATTCAAGAGACCCAGTACTTA.